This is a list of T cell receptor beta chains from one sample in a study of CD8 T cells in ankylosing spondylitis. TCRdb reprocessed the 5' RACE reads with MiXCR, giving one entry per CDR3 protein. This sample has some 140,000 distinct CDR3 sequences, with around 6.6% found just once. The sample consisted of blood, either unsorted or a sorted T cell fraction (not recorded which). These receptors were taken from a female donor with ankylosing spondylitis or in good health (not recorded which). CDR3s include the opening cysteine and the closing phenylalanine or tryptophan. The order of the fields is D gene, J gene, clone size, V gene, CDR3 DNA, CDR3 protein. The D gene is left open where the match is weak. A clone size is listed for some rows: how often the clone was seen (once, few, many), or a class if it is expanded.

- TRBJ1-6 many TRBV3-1 TGTGCCAGCAGCCAAGCAAAAAATCCGGCTTCACCCCTCCACTTT CASSQAKNPASPLHF
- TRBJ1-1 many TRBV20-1 TGCAGTGCCCAGAGGACGGGGGCGATGAACACTGAAGCTTTCTTT CSAQRTGAMNTEAFF
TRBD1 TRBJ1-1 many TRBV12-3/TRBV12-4 TGTGCCAGCAGCGGACAGGTAGGCACTGAAGCTTTCTTT CASSGQVGTEAFF
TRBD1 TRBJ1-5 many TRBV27 TGTGCCAGCGGAACAGGGGTACAGCCCCAGCATTTT CASGTGVQPQHF
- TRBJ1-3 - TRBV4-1 TGCGCCAGCAGCCCCTGGACGGGAGGAGGAAACACCATATATTTT CASSPWTGGGNTIYF
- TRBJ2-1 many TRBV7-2 TGTGCCAGCAGCTTAGCCCGCGTACGGAGGTACAATGAGCAGTTCTTC CASSLARVRRYNEQFF
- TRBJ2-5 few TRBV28 TGTGCCAGCAGTTCACGGACTAGGGGGGCGGAGACCCAGTACTTC CASSSRTRGAETQYF
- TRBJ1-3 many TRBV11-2 TGTGCCAGCAGCTGGGGTGGTTCTGGAAACACCATATATTTT CASSWGGSGNTIYF
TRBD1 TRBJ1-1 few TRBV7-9 TGTGCCAGCAGCCTGGGGACAGCCCGAAGGGACACTGAAGCTTTCTTT CASSLGTARRDTEAFF
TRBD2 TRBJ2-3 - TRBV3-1 TGTGCCAGCTGCCTCCGGACTAGCGGGGGCCATACGCAGTATTTT CASCLRTSGGHTQYF
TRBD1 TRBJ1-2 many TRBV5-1 TGCGCCAGCAGCGAACAGGGGGCTGGCTATGGCTACACCTTC CASSEQGAGYGYTF
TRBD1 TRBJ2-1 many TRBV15 TGTGCCACTGGACAGGGATATGAGCAGTTCTTC CATGQGYEQFF
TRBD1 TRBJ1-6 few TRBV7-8 TGTGCCAGCAGAAACCGGGACAGGGGAAATTCACCCCTCCACTTT CASRNRDRGNSPLHF
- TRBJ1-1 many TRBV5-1 TGCGCCAGCAGCTTGAGTCAGTCGAACACTGAAGCTTTCTTT CASSLSQSNTEAFF
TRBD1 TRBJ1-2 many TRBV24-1 TGTGCCACCAGTGATTCCGACAGGGATGGCTACACCTTC CATSDSDRDGYTF
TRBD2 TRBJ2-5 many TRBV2 TGTGCCAGCAGTAGAAAGACTAGCGGTCAAGAGACCCAGTACTTC CASSRKTSGQETQYF
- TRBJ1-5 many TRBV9 TGTGCCAGCAGCGTAGGGGGGGATAGCAATCAGCCCCAGCATTTT CASSVGGDSNQPQHF
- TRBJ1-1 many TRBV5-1 TGCGCCAGCAGCTCTATGGGAAGGCTTGATATGGGAGGGACTGAAGCTTTCTTT CASSSMGRLDMGGTEAFF
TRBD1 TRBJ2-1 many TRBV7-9 TGTGCCAGCAGCCAGGGACAGGGTAATGAGCAGTTCTTC CASSQGQGNEQFF
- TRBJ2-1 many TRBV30 TGTGCCTGGAGTGTCGGTCATGAGGCCGGAGAGCAGTTCTTC CAWSVGHEAGEQFF
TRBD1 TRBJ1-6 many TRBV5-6 TGTGCCAGCAGCTCTAGCGGACAGGGGGAAAGGTCACCCCTCCACTTT CASSSSGQGERSPLHF
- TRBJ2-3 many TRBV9 TGTGCCAGCAGCGAGAACCCGGGGGGCGCAGATACGCAGTATTTT CASSENPGGADTQYF
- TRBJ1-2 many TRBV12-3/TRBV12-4 TGTGCCACTTTGGGTAGTGGCTACACCTTC CATLGSGYTF
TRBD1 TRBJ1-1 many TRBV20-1 TGCAGTGCTCTTCAGGGGGGGGGTTGGACTGAAGCTTTCTTT CSALQGGGWTEAFF
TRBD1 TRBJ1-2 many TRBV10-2 TGCGCCAGCAGTGCCATCGGACAGGGCAACTATGGCTACACCTTC CASSAIGQGNYGYTF
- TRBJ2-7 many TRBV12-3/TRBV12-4 TGTGCCAGCAGTTTGCACACTTCCTACGAGCAGTACTTC CASSLHTSYEQYF
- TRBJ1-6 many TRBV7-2 TGTGCCAGCAGCCTCAGGACCGCCCTCCACTTT CASSLRTALHF
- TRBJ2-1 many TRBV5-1 TGCGCCAGCAGCCGGGGGAACTATCGACAGGACCACAATGAGCAGTTCTTC CASSRGNYRQDHNEQFF
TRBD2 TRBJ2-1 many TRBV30 TGTGCCTGGAGTATGCGAACTCTTAGCGGGGGCCGCTCCTACAATGAGCAGTTCTTC CAWSMRTLSGGRSYNEQFF
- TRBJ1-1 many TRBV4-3 TGCGCCAGCAGCCACCTAGGCAGGGCGGGACCGAACACTGAAGCTTTCTTT CASSHLGRAGPNTEAFF
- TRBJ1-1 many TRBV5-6 TGTGCCAGCAGCCCTTGGAAGGGGGGATCGATGAGCACTGAAGCTTTCTTT CASSPWKGGSMSTEAFF
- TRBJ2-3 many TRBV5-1 TGCGCCAGCAGCTCCGGGGCAGGCCGACCAGATACGCAGTATTTT CASSSGAGRPDTQYF
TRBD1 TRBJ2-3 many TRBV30 TGTGCCTGGAGTGTATACAGGGGTGGGGGTACGCAGTATTTT CAWSVYRGGGTQYF
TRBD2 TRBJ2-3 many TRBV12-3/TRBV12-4 TGTGCCAGCAGTTTATGGCTAGCGGGGGGGCTTAGCACAGATACGCAGTATTTT CASSLWLAGGLSTDTQYF
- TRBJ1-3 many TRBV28 TGTGCCAGCACCCGCCCCTCGGACAGATCCTCTGGAAACACCATATATTTT CASTRPSDRSSGNTIYF
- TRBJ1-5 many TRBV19 TGTGCCAGTTCGGGGAGCGGCTATCAGCCCCAGCATTTT CASSGSGYQPQHF
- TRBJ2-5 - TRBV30 TGTGCCTGGAGTGTAGCCGGGGGCACAGAGACCCAGTACTTC CAWSVAGGTETQYF
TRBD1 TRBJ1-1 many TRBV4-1 TGCGCCAGCAGCCAAGAATACAGGGGGGTAAACACTGAAGCTTTCTTT CASSQEYRGVNTEAFF
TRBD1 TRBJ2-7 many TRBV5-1 TGCGCCAGCAGCTTGGCTTGGGACAGCGGCGAGCAGTACTTC CASSLAWDSGEQYF
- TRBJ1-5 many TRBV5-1 TGCGCCAGCAGCCCTACAGGGTTCAGCAATCAGCCCCAGCATTTT CASSPTGFSNQPQHF
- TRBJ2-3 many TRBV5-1 TGCGCCAGCAGTTATGACGCGATAGCAGCAGATACGCAGTATTTT CASSYDAIAADTQYF
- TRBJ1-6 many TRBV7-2 TGTGCCAGCAGCTTAAGAGGGTCCCTTCTAGGCAATTCACCCCTCCACTTT CASSLRGSLLGNSPLHF
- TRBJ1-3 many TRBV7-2 TGTGCCAGCAGCGACGGACAGGGAAACACCATATATTTT CASSDGQGNTIYF
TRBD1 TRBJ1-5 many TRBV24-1 TGTGCCACCAGTGATACACAGGGGGCTGGTCAGCCCCAGCATTTT CATSDTQGAGQPQHF
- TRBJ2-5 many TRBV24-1 TGTGCCACCAGTGATTGGGGGGTAGAAGAGACCCAGTACTTC CATSDWGVEETQYF
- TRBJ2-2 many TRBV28 TGTGCCAGCAGCCCTGCGGGATTGAACACCGGGGAGCTGTTTTTT CASSPAGLNTGELFF
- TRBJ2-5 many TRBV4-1 TGCGCCAGCAGCCCTACTTATCTTATCGGGGGAGAGACCCAGTACTTC CASSPTYLIGGETQYF
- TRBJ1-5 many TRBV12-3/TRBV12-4 TGTGCCAGCAGTACCGGACAGTCCCAGCATTTT CASSTGQSQHF
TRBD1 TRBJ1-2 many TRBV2 TGTGCCAGCAGCGAAGACAGGGGAGACTATGGCTACACCTTC CASSEDRGDYGYTF
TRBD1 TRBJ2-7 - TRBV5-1 TGCGCCAGCAGACAGGGGCAGGGTTCGAATTCCTACGAGCAGTACTTC CASRQGQGSNSYEQYF
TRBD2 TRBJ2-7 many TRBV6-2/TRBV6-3 TGTGCCAGCAGCCGAGGCCTAGCGGGGAGCTACGAGCAGTACTTC CASSRGLAGSYEQYF
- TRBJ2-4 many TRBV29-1 TGCAGCGTTGGCCAGCGCGCCAAAAACATTCAGTACTTC CSVGQRAKNIQYF